The T cell receptor beta chain under discussion was sequenced for a study of spatial heterogeneity in lung cancer. The time point was: sample taken at primary tumor resection. No cell sorting; template was whole RNA from tumor, lung tissue or PBMC. The donors, fewer than 95 patients with untreated early-stage non-small cell lung cancer, provided the samples. V shed 5 bases and J shed 0 bases, with 9 bases lying between them. The CDR3 is 14 residues long. Germline V gene data show CDR1 as SGHVS and CDR2 as FNYEAQ. TCRdb analysed the 5' RACE reads with MiXCR anew, one entry per CDR3 protein. The table lists some 3,500 distinct CDR3 sequences, around 28% of them singletons, with approximately 15% in the top ten.

The input for sequencing was normal lung tissue next to the tumor, taken at surgery. The clonotype originates from a male donor with early-stage non-small cell lung cancer. The V gene is TRBV7-6, the J gene TRBJ2-3, with D hard to call. The CDR3: CASSQQPSTDTQYF. CDR3 in DNA: TGTGCCAGCAGCCAACAGCCGAGCACAGATACGCAGTATTTT.